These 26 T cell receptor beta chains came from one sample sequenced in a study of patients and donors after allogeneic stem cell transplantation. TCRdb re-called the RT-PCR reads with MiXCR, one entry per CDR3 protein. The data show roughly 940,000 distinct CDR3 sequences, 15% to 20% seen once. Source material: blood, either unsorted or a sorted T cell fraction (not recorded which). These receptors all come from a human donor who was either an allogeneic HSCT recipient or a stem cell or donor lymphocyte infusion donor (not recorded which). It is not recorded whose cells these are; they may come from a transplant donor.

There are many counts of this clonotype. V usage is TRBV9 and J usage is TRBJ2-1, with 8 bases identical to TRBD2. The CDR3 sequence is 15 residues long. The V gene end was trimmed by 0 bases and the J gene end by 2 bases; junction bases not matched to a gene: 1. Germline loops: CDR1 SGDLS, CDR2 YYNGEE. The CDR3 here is CASSVDGGAYNEQFF. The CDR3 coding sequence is TGTGCCAGCAGCGTAGACGGGGGGGCCTACAATGAGCAGTTCTTC.

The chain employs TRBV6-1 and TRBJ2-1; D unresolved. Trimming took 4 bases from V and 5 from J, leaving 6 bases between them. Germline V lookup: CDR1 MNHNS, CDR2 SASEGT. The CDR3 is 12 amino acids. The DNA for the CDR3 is TGTGCCAGCAGTGTCCAGAACAATGAGCAGTTCTTC. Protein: CASSVQNNEQFF.

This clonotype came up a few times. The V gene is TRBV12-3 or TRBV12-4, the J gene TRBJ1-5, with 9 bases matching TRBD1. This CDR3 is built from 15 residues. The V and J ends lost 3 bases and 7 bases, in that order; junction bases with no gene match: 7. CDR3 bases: TGTGCCAGCAGTTTTAGACAGGGGGTGGGACAGCCCCAGCATTTT. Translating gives CASSFRQGVGQPQHF.

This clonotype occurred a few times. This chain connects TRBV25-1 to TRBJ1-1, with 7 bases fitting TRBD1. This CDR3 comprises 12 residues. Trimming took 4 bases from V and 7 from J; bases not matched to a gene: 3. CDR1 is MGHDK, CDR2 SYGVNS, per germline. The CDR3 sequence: CASSVRGHEAFF. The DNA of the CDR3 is TGTGCCAGCAGTGTTAGGGGGCATGAAGCTTTCTTT.

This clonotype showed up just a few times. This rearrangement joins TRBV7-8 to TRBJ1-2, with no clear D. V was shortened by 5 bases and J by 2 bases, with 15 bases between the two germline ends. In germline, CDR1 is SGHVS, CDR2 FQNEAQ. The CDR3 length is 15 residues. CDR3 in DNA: TGTGCCAGCAGCCCCTCCGGCCGTGACAACTATGGCTACACCTTC. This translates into CASSPSGRDNYGYTF. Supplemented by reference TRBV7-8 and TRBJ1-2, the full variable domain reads GAGVSQSPRYKVAKRGQDVALRCDPISGHVSLFWYQQALGQGPEFLTYFQNEAQLDKSGLPSDRFFAERPEGSVSTLKIQRTQQEDSAVYLCASSPSGRDNYGYTFGSGTRLTVV.

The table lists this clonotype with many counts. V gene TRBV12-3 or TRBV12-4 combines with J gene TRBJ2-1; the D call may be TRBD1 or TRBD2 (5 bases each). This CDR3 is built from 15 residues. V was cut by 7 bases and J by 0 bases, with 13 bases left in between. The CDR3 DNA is TGTGCCAGCACCTGGGGCGGGTTCTCCTACAATGAGCAGTTCTTC. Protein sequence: CASTWGGFSYNEQFF.

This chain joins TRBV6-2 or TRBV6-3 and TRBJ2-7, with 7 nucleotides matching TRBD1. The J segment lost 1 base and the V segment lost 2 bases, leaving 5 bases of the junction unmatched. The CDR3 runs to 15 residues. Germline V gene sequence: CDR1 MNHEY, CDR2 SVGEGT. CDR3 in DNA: TGTGCCAGCAGTTACCGAAAGGGGGCTTCCTACGAGCAGTACTTC. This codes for CASSYRKGASYEQYF.

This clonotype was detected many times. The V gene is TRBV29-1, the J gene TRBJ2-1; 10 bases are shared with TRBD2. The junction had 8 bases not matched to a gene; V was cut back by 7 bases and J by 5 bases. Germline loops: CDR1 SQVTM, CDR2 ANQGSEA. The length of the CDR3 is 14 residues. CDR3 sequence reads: CSASGLAPNNEQFF. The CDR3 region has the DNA TGCAGCGCCTCGGGACTAGCGCCGAACAATGAGCAGTTCTTC.

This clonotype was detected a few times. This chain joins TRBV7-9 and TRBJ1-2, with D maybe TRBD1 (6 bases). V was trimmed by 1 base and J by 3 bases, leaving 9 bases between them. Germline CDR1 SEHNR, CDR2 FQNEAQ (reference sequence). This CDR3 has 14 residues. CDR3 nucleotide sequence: TGTGCCAGCAGCTTAGGACAGGATTACTATGGCTACACCTTC. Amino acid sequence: CASSLGQDYYGYTF. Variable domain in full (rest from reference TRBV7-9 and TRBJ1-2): DTGVSQNPRHKITKRGQNVTFRCDPISEHNRLYWYRQTLGQGPEFLTYFQNEAQLEKSRLLSDRFSAERPKGSFSTLEIQRTEQGDSAMYLCASSLGQDYYGYTFGSGTRLTVV.

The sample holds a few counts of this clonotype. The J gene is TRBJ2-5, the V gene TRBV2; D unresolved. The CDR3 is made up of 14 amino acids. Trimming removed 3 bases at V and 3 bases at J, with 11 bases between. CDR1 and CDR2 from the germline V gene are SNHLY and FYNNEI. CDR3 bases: TGTGCCAGCAGTGAGCCCCAGCGAAAAGAGACCCAGTACTTC. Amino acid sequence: CASSEPQRKETQYF.

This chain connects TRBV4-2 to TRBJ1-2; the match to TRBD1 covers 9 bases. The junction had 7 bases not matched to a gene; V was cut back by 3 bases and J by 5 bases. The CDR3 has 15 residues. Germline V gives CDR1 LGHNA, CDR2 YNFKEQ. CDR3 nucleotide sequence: TGTGCCAGCAGCCAGGAAACGGACAGGGGTTATGGCTACACCTTC. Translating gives CASSQETDRGYGYTF.

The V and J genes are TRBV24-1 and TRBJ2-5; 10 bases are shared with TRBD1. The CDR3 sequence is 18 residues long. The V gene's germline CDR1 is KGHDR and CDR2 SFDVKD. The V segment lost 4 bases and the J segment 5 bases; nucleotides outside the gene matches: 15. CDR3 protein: CATSDPYPGQGRRETQYF. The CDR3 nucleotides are TGTGCCACCAGTGACCCATATCCGGGACAGGGGCGACGGGAGACCCAGTACTTC.

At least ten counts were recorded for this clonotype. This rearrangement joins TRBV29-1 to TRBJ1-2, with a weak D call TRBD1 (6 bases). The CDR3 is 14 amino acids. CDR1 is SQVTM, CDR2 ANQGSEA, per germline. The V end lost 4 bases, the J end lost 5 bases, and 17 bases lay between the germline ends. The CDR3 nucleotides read TGCAGCGTTGCCCTTTTAAAGGGGGTGTATGGCTACACCTTC. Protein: CSVALLKGVYGYTF.

Here the CDR3 reads CASSLRPDRDTEAFF. The CDR3 DNA reads TGCGCCAGCAGCTTGAGACCGGACAGGGACACTGAAGCTTTCTTT. The chain has TRBV5-1 and TRBJ1-1, with 8 bases matching TRBD1. CDR3 length equals 15 residues. Looked up from germline, CDR1 is SGHRS and CDR2 is YFSETQ. Trimming cost V 1 base and J 3 bases; bases outside gene matches: 5.

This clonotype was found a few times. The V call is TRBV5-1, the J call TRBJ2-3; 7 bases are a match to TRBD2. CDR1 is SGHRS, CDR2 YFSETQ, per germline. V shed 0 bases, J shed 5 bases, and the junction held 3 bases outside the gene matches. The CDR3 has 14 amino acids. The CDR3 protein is CASSLGAGVDTQYF. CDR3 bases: TGCGCCAGCAGCTTGGGTGCGGGGGTAGATACGCAGTATTTT.

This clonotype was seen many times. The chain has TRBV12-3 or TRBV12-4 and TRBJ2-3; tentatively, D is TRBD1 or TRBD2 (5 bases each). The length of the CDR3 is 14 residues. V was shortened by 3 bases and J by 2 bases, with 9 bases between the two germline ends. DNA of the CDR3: TGTGCCAGCAGTTTTGGGGGTATCACAGATACGCAGTATTTT. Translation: CASSFGGITDTQYF.

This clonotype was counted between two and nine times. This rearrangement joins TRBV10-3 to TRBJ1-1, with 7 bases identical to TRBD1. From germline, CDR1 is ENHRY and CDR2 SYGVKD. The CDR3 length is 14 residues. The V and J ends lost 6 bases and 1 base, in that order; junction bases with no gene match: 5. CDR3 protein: CAIRPNRGNTEAFF. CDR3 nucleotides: TGTGCCATCAGGCCGAACAGGGGGAACACTGAAGCTTTCTTT.

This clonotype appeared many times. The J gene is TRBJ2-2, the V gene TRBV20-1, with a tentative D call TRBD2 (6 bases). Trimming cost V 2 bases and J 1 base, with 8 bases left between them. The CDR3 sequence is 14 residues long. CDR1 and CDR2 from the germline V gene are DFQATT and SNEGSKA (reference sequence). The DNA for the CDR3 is TGCAGTGCTAGACAAGCGGGGAACACCGGGGAGCTGTTTTTT. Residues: CSARQAGNTGELFF.

This CDR3 is CASGKGQGTETQYF. In DNA form, the CDR3 reads TGTGCCAGCGGAAAGGGACAGGGGACCGAGACCCAGTACTTC. V is TRBV12-3 or TRBV12-4 and J is TRBJ2-5; 10 nucleotides align to TRBD1. The V segment lost 8 bases and the J segment 5 bases; nucleotides outside the gene matches: 8. The CDR3 totals 14 residues.

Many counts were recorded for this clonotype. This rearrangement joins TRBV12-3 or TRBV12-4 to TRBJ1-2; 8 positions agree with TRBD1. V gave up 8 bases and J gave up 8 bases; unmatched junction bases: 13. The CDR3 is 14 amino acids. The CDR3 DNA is TGTGCCAGCGTAATTGGACAGGGCGCGGGCGGCTACACCTTC. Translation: CASVIGQGAGGYTF.

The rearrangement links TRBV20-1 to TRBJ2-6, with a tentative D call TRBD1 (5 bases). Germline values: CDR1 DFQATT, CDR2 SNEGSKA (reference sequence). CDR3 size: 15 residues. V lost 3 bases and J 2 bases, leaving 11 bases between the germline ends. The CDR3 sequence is CSARGPGTGANVLTF. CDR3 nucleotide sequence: TGCAGTGCTAGGGGCCCAGGGACTGGGGCCAACGTCCTGACTTTC.

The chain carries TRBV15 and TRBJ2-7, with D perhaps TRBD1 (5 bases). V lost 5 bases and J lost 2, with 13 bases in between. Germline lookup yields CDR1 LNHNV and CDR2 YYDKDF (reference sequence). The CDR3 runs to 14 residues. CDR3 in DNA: TGTGCCACCAGCTCGGGCAGGGTCACCTACGAGCAGTACTTC. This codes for CATSSGRVTYEQYF.

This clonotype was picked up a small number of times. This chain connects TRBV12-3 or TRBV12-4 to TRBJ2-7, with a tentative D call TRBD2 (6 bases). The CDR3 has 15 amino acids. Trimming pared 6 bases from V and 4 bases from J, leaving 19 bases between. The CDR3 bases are TGTGCCAGCAGCCCAGTGGCTAGCGAGTTTTACGAGCAGTACTTC. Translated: CASSPVASEFYEQYF.

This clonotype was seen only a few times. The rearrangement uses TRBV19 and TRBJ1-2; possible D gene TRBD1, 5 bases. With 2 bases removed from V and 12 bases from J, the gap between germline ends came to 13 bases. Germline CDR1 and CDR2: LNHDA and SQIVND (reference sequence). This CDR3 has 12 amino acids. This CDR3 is CASSIPPTVHTF. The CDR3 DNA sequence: TGTGCCAGTAGTATACCGCCGACAGTCCACACCTTC.

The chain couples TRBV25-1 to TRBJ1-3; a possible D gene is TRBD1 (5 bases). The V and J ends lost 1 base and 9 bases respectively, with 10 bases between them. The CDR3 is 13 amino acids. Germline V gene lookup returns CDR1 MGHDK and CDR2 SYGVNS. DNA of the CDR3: TGTGCCAGCAGTGAATTCTACCAGGGCACCATATATTTT. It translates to CASSEFYQGTIYF.

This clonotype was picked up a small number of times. CDR3 nucleotides: TGTGCCAGCTCTAACACCCGGGACTGGTACAATGAGCAGTTCTTC. Amino acids: CASSNTRDWYNEQFF. The gene calls are TRBV6-2 or TRBV6-3 and TRBJ2-1; a weak D match, TRBD2 (6 bases). The CDR3 contains 15 residues. V was trimmed by 8 bases and J by 4 bases, leaving 18 bases between them. From germline, CDR1 is MNHEY and CDR2 SVGEGT.